This T cell receptor beta chain was sequenced in a study of cytomegalovirus exposure and HLA in healthy donors (dated by TCRdb to 2017 to 2019). For the wider study: An earlier analysis of some 550 of the donors reported roughly 300 Gb of sequence data and around 110 million unique TCR beta sequences from about 180 million T cells. Around 320 gigabases of sequencing data and tens of millions of unique TCR sequences were included in an early release covering 550 to 800 HLA-typed donors. The genetic ancestry cluster associated with self-reported Caucasian donors included 65% to 90% of the 398 genotyped donors. The study was designed to test whether signatures of past pathogen exposure could be identified by cataloging public T cell receptors. The T cell repertoires of under 700 subjects were profiled by immunosequencing and related to cytomegalovirus serostatus. Besides the first cohort of approximately 670 subjects, a separate validation cohort made up of over 100 different subjects was used. High-throughput TCR immunosequencing, statistical association of individual TCRs with disease status, and machine learning were combined to predict cytomegalovirus infection status. To study patterns of TCR occurrence, a later analysis re-analyzed previously published TCR beta repertoires from 600 to 750 donors and added high-resolution HLA genotyping. In the later analysis, no new phenotypic data were used to find candidate immune exposures; instead, reliance was placed on TCR beta sequences and their occurrence across donors. In an earlier analysis of 587 of the donors, high-throughput TCR beta sequencing was used to judge whether each TCR beta V gene segment behaved as functional or pseudogenic. Alongside the repertoire data, information on donor age, sex, ethnicity and CMV serostatus was compiled. In a later genetic analysis, genome-wide SNP genotypes for about three fifths of the roughly 670 donors were used, and that subset was treated as a discovery cohort. Every repertoire in the discovery cohort had been generated on one and the same sequencing platform. Class I and class II HLA loci were covered by the typing at four-digit resolution. Typing coverage differed by locus: A, B, C, DRB1 and DQB1 were typed in about 620-640 donors, DQA1 in 500 to 550, DPA1 in 600 to 610, and DPB1 in around 440. Roughly 5 DR-DQ haplotypes were handled as single units for association and clustering because linkage in the cohort was strong. Across around 400 genotyped donors of the cohort, an average of approximately 220,000 unique TCR beta nucleotide sequences per donor were sequenced, and roughly 20% of those sequences were non-productive. What the authors observed across the whole study: Strong co-occurrence of HLA alleles, especially DR and DQ, made assigning TCR associations to individual alleles difficult. Because counts were too low, seventeen rarely observed V segments, including chromosome 9 orphons, were left out of the earlier analysis of a few hundred of the donors. Presence/absence analyses assumed roughly uniform sequencing depth across donors, an assumption that may not hold. Because some donors lacked HLA typing at each locus, the association tests relied only on the typed subset. The classifier was reported to diagnose cytomegalovirus status with high specificity and sensitivity in both the original and validation cohorts. In a later genetic analysis, a missense DCLRE1C variant was associated with V-gene and J-gene trimming of TCR beta chains, and the association was replicated in an independent cohort. According to the authors, the approach could potentially be generalized to other disease states and immunological phenotypes. A later analysis found that HLA-associated TCR beta chains were more clonally expanded and had lower generation probabilities than equally common non-associated chains. In a later genetic analysis, fewer N-insertions in productive TCRs were reported among donors in an Asian-associated ancestry cluster than the roughly 700-donor mean. In a later analysis, TCR association rates were found to vary across HLA loci, with the most associated TCRs seen for DRB1 alleles and the fewest for HLA-C alleles. The study listed approximately 150 TCR beta chains as associated with cytomegalovirus. A later analysis reported that several top co-occurrence clusters appeared linked to parvovirus B19, influenza, CMV and Epstein-Barr virus. Three of the identified cytomegalovirus-associated TCR beta chains were confirmed in vitro to be specific for cytomegalovirus antigens. In an earlier analysis of about 550 of the donors, most TCR beta V segments were observed in productive rearrangements about 87% or about 30% of the time, broadly matching IMGT annotations. At a false discovery rate of 0.05, a later analysis linked under 20,000 TCR beta sequences to specific HLA alleles. For the cohort, immune exposure information was limited to CMV serostatus. In this cohort, only TCR beta chains were sequenced, and detectable features were limited by the absence of alpha or paired-chain data. The sequencing pipeline was judged likely to have produced a cluster of highly shared sequence variants as a technical artifact. According to a later analysis, most CMV-associated TCR beta chains appeared to be HLA-restricted, and the HLA associations seemed to be driven largely by CMV exposure. A further reported finding was that TCR beta sequences accurately predicted the HLA-A and HLA-B alleles for most subjects in the first cohort. The 87-base-pair reads could not distinguish some IMGT-functional V segments, including TRBV6-2 and TRBV6-3, so those segments were excluded. While some public TCRs were present in many individuals, most TCR sequences turned up only very rarely across donors. Correlated functional status among segregating V segments might be attributable to linkage disequilibrium, but an unknown experimental factor could not be ruled out.

The cohort was made up of approximately 700 healthy bone marrow donors. At the time of sampling, all cohort members were nominally healthy, though unrecorded immune exposures were likely present. The donor tested CMV seropositive and was one of the 289 seropositive cohort members. A peripheral blood sample was provided by each donor, and peripheral blood mononuclear cells were used for TCR beta sequencing. The Qiagen DNeasy Blood Extraction Kit was used to extract genomic DNA from the blood cell samples. This clone occurred once. Its cognate antigen has yet to be identified. Base qualities are not at hand, and no much larger clone is one base apart. The method was the immunoSEQ multiplex PCR assay. For the multiplex PCR, a mixture combining 60 forward primers for TCR Vbeta segments and 13 reverse primers for TCR Jbeta segments was used. A multiplex PCR assay on genomic DNA amplified the CDR3 region of rearranged TCR beta genes. Amplified TCR beta libraries were sequenced as 87-base-pair reads on the Illumina HiSeq System. Per the original workflow: In a later analysis, tens of millions of unique TCR beta chains were counted across the 650 to 700 repertoires, and approximately 11 million of these chains were shared by at least two donors. Raw reads were error-corrected and collapsed into unique sequences by a nearest-neighbor algorithm in which closely related sequences were merged to remove PCR and sequencing errors. V, D and J gene segments were assigned by aligning CDR3 sequences to IMGT reference sequences. For a sequence to be retained, at least a six-nucleotide match to both a V gene segment and a J gene segment was required. Rearrangements were classified as productive when the CDR3 lacked stop codons and remained in frame with V and J, and all other rearrangements were classified as non-productive. CDR3 was defined according to IMGT convention as the region running from the second conserved V-encoded cysteine to the conserved J-encoded phenylalanine. The earlier analysis of approximately 590 of the donors excluded any sequence lacking an unambiguous match to a single V gene segment. In an earlier analysis of around 590 of the donors, a V segment was called functional when productive rearrangements were above 56.7%, and segregating when the standard deviation between donors exceeded 5%. A statistical classification framework was developed to diagnose cytomegalovirus status using the catalog of TCR beta chain sequences. In a later analysis, V and J genes were assigned by comparing TCR nucleotide sequences against IMGT/GENE-DB human TR gene sequences. In a later analysis, CDR3 sequences and most-parsimonious VDJ recombination scenarios were assigned using the TCRdist pipeline. In a later analysis, every TCR beta chain was defined by the combination of its CDR3 amino acid sequence and its V-gene family, and reads without a unique V-gene family were dropped. As a way to deal with suspected cross-contamination and a sequencing artifact, a later analysis dropped 450 to 600 nucleotide sequences that were highly shared and had low generation probability. In a later analysis, a clonal expansion index for each public chain was calculated from normalized within-repertoire ranks of inferred template counts. In a later analysis, generation probabilities were computed using a VDJ recombination model fitted to out-of-frame rearrangements, and the results were checked against IGoR. In a later analysis, TCR-TCR, TCR-HLA and TCR-CMV co-occurrence was scored with hypergeometric tests, and a repertoire-size bias correction was applied to TCR pairs. To estimate false discovery rates, a later analysis permuted the HLA or CMV assignments 20 times. In a later analysis, co-occurring TCRs were grouped using DBSCAN, with TCRdist sequence similarity added in when clustering inside HLA-allele-positive subsets. Repertoires with fewer than 30,000 or more than 120,000 public chains, plus five repertoires with anomalous nucleotide sharing, were excluded from co-occurrence clustering. The table comes from immuneACCESS by way of TCRdb, which keeps in-frame sequences with V and J called. Part of the clones is missing from these tables; in studies checked, under half for an unresolved V gene and the rest for unknown reasons. Clonal size and the V and J genes are those of that table, whereas D and trimming came from the DNA. In all, the sample holds 140,000 to 150,000 clones, and around two thirds of those were seen once. The ten largest clones add up to 2.1% of the sample.

Reading the germline V gene (reference sequence) gives CDR1 LNHDA and CDR2 SQIVND. The CDR3 sequence holds 15 residues, the cysteine and phenylalanine included. The retained sequence is limited to the CDR3, 45 bases, with the frame set at the first base. Compared with germline, V lacks 6 bases and J lacks 4 bases; bases without a gene match: 8. The sequencing input was PBMCs. The sequence was obtained from a woman aged 60-70 years in good health and CMV-seropositive. This chain joins TRBV19 to TRBJ2-2; TRBD2 aligns with 7 central bases. The nucleotide sequence is TGTGCCAGTAGGGTAGCTGGGAGGGTCACCGGGGAGCTGTTTTTT. This sequence encodes CASRVAGRVTGELFF. The entire variable domain, with the stretches around the CDR3 drawn from the reference TRBV19 and TRBJ2-2 proteins, is DGGITQSPKYLFRKEGQNVTLSCEQNLNHDAMYWYRQDPGQGLRLIYYSQIVNDFQKGDIAEGYSVSREKKESFPLTVTSAQKNPTAFYLCASRVAGRVTGELFFGEGSRLTVL.